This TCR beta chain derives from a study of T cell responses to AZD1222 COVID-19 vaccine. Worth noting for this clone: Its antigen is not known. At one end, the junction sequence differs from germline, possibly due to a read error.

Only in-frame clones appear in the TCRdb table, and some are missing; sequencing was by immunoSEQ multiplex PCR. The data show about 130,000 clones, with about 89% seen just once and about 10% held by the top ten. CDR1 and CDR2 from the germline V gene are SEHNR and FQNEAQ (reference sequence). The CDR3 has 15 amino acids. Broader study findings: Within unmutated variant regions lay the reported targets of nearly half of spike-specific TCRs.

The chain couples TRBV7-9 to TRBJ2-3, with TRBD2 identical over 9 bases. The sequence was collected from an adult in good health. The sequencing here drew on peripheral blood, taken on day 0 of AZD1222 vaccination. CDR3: CASRLAGAGTDTQYF. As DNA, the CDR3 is TGTGCCAGCAGATTAGCGGGAGCGGGCACAGATACGCAGTATTTT.